Below, one T cell receptor beta chain is given with its context. After removal of 5 bases from V and 4 bases from J, the junction contained 11 bases not matched to a gene. The CDR3 spans 15 residues. Germline values: CDR1 SGHAT, CDR2 FQDESV (reference sequence). This entry belongs to a study of blood T cell repertoires in COVID-19. Clones were sequenced by immunoSEQ multiplex PCR, and TCRdb holds only the in-frame ones, with some missing. The sample lists about 120,000 clones; roughly 80% were seen once. The sample comprised peripheral blood. This clonotype was obtained from a human donor in a cohort sampled during active COVID-19. The chain has TRBV11-1 and TRBJ2-7; 7 positions agree with TRBD2. CDR3 coding DNA: TGTGCCAGCAGCCTCCAGATTAGCGGGCATTACGAGCAGTACTTC. Residues: CASSLQISGHYEQYF.